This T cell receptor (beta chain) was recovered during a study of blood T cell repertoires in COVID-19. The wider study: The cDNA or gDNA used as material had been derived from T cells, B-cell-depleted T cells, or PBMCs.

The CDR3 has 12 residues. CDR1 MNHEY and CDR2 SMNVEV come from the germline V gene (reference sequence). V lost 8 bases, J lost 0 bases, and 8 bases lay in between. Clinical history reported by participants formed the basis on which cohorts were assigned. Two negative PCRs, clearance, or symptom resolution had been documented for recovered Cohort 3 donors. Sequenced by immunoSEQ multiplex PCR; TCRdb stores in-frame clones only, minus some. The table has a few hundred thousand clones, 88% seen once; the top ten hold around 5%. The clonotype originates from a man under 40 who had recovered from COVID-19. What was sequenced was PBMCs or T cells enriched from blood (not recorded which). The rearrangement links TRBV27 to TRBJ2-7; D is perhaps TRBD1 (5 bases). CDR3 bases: TGTGCCAGCCCGACAGTCTCCTACGAGCAGTACTTC. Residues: CASPTVSYEQYF.